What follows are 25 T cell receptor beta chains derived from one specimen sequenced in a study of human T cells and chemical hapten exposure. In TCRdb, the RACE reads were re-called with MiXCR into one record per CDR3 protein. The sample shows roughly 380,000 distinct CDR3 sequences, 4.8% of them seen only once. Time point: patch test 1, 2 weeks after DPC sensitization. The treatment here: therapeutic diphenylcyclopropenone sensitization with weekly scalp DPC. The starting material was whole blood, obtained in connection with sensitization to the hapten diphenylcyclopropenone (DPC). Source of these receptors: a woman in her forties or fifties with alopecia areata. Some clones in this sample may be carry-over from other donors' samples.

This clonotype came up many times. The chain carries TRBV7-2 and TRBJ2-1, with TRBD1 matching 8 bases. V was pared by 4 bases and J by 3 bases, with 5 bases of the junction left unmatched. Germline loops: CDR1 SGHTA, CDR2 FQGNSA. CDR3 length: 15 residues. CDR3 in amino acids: CASSSDRGGYNEQFF. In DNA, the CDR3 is TGTGCCAGCAGCTCCGACAGGGGCGGCTACAATGAGCAGTTCTTC.

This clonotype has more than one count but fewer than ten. CDR3 coding DNA: TGCAGTGCTAGGCACCCGACAGGGGGCAACGAGCAGTACTTC. Amino acids: CSARHPTGGNEQYF. V usage is TRBV20-1 and J usage is TRBJ2-7, with 10 bases matching TRBD1. The germline V gene has CDR1 DFQATT and CDR2 SNEGSKA (reference sequence). V lost 3 bases, J lost 5 bases, and 7 bases stayed unmatched. The CDR3 runs 14 residues.

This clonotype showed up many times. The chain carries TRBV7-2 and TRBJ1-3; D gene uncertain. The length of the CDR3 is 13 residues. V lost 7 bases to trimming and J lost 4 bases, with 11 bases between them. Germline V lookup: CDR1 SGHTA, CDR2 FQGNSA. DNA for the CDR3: TGTGCCAGCACAACCGTGGCCGGAAACACCATATATTTT. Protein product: CASTTVAGNTIYF.

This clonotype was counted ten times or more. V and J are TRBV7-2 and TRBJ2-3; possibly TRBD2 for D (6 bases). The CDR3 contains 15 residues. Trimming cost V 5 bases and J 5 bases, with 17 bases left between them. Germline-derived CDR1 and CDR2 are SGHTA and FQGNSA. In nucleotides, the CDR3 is TGTGCCAGCAGCCCCAGCGGGTCAACCGGAGATACGCAGTATTTT. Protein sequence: CASSPSGSTGDTQYF.

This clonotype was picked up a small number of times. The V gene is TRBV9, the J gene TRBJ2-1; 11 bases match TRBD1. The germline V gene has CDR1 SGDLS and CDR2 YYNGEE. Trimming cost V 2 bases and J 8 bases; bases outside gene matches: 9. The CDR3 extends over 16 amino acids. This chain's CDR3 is CASSVAGQGASDEQFF. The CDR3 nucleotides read TGTGCCAGCAGCGTGGCTGGACAGGGGGCGTCGGATGAGCAGTTCTTC.

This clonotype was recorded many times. The CDR3, as DNA: TGTGCTAGTGGTTTGTGGGGGGCAGATACGCAGTATTTT. Its protein product is CASGLWGADTQYF. The chain recombines TRBV12-5 with TRBJ2-3, with D possibly matching TRBD2 (6 bases). Trimming left V 2 bases short and J 4 bases short, with 7 bases between. The CDR3 runs 13 residues. CDR1 LGHNT and CDR2 FRNRAP come from the germline V gene.

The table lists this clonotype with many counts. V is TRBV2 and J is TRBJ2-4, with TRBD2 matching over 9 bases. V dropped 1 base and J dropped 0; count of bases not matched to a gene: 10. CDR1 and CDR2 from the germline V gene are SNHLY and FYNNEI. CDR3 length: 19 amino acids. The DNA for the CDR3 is TGTGCCAGCAGTGAAGGATCTAGCGGGGACCTACTAGCCAAAAACATTCAGTACTTC. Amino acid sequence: CASSEGSSGDLLAKNIQYF.

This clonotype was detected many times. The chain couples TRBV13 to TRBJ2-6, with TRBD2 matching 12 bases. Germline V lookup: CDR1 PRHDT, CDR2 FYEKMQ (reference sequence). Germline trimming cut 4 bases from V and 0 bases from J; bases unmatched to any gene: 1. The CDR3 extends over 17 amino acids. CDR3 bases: TGTGCCAGCAGCTCGACTAGCGGGAGCTCTGGGGCCAACGTCCTGACTTTC. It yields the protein CASSSTSGSSGANVLTF.

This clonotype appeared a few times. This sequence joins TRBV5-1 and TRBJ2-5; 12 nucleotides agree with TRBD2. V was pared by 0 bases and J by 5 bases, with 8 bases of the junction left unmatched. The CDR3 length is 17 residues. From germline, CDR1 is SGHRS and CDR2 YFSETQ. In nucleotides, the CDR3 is TGCGCCAGCAGCTTGGTGGCTAGCGGGAGGGCCCAGGAGACCCAGTACTTC. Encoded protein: CASSLVASGRAQETQYF.

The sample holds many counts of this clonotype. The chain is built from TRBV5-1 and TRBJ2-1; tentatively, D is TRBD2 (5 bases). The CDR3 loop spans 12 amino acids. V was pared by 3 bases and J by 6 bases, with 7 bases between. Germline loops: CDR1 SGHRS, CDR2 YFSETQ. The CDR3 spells CASSSTINEQFF. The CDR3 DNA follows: TGCGCCAGCAGCTCGACTATCAATGAGCAGTTCTTC.

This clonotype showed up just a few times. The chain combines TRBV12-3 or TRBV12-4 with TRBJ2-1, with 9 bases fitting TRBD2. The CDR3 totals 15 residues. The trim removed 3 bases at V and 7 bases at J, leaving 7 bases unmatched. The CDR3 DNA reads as TGTGCCAGCAGTTTTTATGGGACTAGCAGGAATGAGCAGTTCTTC. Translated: CASSFYGTSRNEQFF.

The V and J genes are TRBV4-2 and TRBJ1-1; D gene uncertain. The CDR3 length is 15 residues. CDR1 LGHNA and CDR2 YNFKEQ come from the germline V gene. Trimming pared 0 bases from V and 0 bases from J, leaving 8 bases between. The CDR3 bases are TGTGCCAGCAGCCAAGATAGACACTTGAACACTGAAGCTTTCTTT. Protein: CASSQDRHLNTEAFF.

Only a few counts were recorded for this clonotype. The CDR3 DNA reads TGTGCCAGCAGTTTAGGGGCGGGGATCACACCCCTCCACTTT. Its translation is CASSLGAGITPLHF. The rearrangement joins TRBV12-3 or TRBV12-4 to TRBJ1-6; D is unresolved. The CDR3 is 14 amino acids. The V and J ends lost 1 base and 11 bases respectively, with 12 bases between them.

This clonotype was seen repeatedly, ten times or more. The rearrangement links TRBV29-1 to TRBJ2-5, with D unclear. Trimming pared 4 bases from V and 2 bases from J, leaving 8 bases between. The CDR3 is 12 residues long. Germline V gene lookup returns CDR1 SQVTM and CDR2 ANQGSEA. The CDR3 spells CSVGLSQETQYF. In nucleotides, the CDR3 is TGCAGCGTTGGATTATCACAAGAGACCCAGTACTTC. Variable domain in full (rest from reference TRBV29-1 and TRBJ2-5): SAVISQKPSRDICQRGTSLTIQCQVDSQVTMMFWYRQQPGQSLTLIATANQGSEATYESGFVIDKFPISRPNLTFSTLTVSNMSPEDSSIYLCSVGLSQETQYFGPGTRLLVL.

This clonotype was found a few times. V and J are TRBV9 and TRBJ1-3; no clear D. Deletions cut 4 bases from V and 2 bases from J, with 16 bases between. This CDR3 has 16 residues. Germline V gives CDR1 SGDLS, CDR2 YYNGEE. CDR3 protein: CASSPDPNPAGNTIYF. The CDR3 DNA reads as TGTGCCAGCAGCCCAGATCCGAATCCAGCTGGAAACACCATATATTTT.

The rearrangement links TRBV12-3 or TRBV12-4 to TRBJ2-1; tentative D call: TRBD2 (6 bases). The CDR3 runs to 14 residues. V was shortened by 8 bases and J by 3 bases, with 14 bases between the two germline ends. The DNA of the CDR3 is TGTGCCAGCGGAGGGGCGCCGATCTACAATGAGCAGTTCTTC. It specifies CASGGAPIYNEQFF.

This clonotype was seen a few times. CDR3 region: CASSFAGGVGYGYTF. In DNA form, the CDR3 reads TGTGCCAGCAGTTTCGCAGGGGGCGTAGGCTATGGCTACACCTTC. The rearrangement links TRBV28 to TRBJ1-2; 8 bases match TRBD1. CDR1 and CDR2 from the germline V gene are MDHEN and SYDVKM. V gave up 3 bases and J gave up 4 bases; unmatched junction bases: 7. CDR3 size: 15 residues.

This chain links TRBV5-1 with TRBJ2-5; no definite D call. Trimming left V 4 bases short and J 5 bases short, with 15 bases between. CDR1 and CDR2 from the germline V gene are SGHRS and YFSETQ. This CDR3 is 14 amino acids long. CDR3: CASSADLNGETQYF. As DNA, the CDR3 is TGCGCCAGCAGCGCGGACCTAAACGGGGAGACCCAGTACTTC.

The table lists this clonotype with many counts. The CDR3 DNA reads TGTGCCTGGAGTGGCCGAACAGGGGGCGGCGATCAGCCCCAGCATTTT. It yields the protein CAWSGRTGGGDQPQHF. The chain joins TRBV30 to TRBJ1-5, with 9 bases aligning to TRBD1. The germline gives CDR1 GTSNPN, CDR2 SVGIG (reference sequence). V lost 1 base to trimming and J lost 5 bases; unmatched junction nucleotides: 9. The CDR3 consists of 16 residues.

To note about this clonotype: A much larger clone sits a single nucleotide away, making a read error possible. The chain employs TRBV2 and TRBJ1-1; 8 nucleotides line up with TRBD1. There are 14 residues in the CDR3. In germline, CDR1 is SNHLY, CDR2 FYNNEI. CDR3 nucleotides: TGTGTCAGCAGGACAGGGATCGGGAACACTGAAGCTTTCTTT. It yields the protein CVSRTGIGNTEAFF.

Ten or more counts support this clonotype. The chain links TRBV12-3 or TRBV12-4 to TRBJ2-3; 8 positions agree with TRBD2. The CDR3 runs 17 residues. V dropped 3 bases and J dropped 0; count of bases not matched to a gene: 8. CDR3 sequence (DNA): TGTGCCAGCAGTTTCAGCGGGAGAACGACTAGCACAGATACGCAGTATTTT. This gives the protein CASSFSGRTTSTDTQYF.

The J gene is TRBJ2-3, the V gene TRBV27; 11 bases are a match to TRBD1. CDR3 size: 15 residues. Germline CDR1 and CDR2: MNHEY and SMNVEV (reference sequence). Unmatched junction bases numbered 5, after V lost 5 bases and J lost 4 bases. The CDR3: CASSVGTGGADTQYF. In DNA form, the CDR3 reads TGTGCCAGCAGTGTGGGGACAGGGGGTGCAGATACGCAGTATTTT.

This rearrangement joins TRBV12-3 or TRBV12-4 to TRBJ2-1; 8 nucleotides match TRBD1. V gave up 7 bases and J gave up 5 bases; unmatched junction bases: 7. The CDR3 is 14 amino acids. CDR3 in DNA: TGTGCCAGCACTAGGACAGGGCGGGACAATGAGCAGTTCTTC. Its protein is CASTRTGRDNEQFF.

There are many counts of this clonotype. CDR3 bases: TGTGCCAGCAGTGCCACAGGATATAATGAGCAGTTCTTC. Translation gives CASSATGYNEQFF. This chain joins TRBV2 and TRBJ2-1; weak D call: TRBD1 (5 bases). There are 13 residues in the CDR3. Trimming stripped 4 bases from V and 7 bases from J, with 11 bases between. Germline V gene sequence: CDR1 SNHLY, CDR2 FYNNEI.

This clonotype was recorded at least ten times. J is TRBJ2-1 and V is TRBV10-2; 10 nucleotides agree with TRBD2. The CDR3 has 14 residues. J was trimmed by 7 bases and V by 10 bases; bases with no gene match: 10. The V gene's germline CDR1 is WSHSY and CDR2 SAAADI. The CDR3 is CATSPSGRGNEQFF. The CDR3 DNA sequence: TGCGCCACCTCCCCTAGCGGGAGAGGAAATGAGCAGTTCTTC.